The clone carrying this T cell receptor beta chain was seen ten or more times. The antigen remains undetermined. The read ends 3 residues early relative to the CDR3; the germline J gene fills the gap. Patients and controls were mostly of Caucasian heritage. The data were produced by immunoSEQ multiplex PCR, yet TCRdb's version contains in-frame clones alone and is incomplete. This sample has tens of thousands of clones, each found more than once. The data are from a study of T cell clonality in common variable immunodeficiency. Whole-study results and caveats: Compared with healthy controls, CVID subjects showed increased TCRbeta clonality, mostly in about a third.

This CDR3 comprises 12 residues. The germline V and J ends were trimmed by 2 bases and 6 bases, with 11 bases remaining between them. CDR1 and CDR2 (germline): DFQATT, SNEGSKA (reference sequence). The TCR was taken from a person aged 18-70 years in good health. V gene TRBV20-1 combines with J gene TRBJ2-7; tentative D call: TRBD1 (6 bases). Sample: peripheral blood mononuclear cells. The DNA read from the CDR3 is TGCAGTGCTAGACGGGACACCTTCGAG. Its protein is CSARRDTFE. The entire CDR3 protein is CSARRDTFEQYF.